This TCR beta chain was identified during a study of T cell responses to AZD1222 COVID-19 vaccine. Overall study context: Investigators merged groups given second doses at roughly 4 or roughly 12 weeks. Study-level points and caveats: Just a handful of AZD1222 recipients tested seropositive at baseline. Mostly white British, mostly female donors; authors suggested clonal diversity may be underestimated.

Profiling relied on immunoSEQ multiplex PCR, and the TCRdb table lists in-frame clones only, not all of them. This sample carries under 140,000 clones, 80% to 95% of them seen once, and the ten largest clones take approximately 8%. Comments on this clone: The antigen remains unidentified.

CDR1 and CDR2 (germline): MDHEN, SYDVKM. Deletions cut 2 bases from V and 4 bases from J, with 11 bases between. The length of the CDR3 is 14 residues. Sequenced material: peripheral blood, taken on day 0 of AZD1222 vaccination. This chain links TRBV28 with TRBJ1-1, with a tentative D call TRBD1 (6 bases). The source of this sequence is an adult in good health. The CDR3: CASSLQGFGTEAFF. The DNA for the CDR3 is TGTGCCAGCAGTTTACAGGGGTTCGGCACTGAAGCTTTCTTT.